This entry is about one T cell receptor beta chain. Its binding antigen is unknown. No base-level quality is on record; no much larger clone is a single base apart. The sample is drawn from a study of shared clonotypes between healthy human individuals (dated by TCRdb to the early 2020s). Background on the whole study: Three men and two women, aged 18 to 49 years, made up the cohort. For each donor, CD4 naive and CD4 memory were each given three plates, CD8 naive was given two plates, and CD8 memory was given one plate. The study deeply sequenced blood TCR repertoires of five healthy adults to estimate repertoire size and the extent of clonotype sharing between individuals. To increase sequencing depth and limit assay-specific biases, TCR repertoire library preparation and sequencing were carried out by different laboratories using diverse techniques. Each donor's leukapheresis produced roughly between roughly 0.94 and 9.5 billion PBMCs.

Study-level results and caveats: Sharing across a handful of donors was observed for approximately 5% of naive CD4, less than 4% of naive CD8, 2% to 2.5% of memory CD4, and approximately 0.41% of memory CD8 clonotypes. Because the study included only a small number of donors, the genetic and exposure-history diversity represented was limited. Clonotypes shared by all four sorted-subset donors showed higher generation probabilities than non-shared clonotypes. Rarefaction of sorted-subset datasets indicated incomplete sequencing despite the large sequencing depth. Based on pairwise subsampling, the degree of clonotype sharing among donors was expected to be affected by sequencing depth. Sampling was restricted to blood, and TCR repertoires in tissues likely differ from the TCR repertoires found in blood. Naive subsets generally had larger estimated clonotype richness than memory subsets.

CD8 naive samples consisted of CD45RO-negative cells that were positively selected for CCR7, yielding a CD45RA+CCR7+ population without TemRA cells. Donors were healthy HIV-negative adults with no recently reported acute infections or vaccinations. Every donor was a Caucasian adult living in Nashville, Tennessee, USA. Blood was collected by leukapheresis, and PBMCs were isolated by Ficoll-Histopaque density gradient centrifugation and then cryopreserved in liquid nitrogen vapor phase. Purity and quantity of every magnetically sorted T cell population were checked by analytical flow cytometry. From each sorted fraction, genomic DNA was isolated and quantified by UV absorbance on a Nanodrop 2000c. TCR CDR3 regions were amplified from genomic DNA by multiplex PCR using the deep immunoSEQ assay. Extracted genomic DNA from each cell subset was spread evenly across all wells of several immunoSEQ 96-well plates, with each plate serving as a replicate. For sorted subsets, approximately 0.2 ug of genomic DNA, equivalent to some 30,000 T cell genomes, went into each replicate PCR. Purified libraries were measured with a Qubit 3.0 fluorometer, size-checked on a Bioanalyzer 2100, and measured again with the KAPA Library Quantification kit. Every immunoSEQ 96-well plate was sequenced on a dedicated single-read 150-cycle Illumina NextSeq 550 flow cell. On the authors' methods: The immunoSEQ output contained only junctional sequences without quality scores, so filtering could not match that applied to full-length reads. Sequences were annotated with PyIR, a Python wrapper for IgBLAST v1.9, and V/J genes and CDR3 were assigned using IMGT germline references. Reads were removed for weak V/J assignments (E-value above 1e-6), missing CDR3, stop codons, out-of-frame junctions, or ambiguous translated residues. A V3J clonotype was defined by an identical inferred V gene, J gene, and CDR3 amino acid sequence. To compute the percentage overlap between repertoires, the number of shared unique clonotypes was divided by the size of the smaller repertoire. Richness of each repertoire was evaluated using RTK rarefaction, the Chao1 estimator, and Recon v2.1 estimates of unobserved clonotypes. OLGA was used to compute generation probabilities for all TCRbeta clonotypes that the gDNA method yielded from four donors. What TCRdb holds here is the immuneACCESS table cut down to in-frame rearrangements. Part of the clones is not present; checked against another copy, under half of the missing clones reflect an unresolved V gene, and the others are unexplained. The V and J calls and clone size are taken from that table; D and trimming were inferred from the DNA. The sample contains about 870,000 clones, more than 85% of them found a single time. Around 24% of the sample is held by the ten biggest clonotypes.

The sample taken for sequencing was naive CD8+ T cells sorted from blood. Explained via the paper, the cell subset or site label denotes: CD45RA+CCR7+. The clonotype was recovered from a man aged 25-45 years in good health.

The DNA sequence is given as TGTGCCAGCAGTTCCCACCCCAGGGGGAGGGACACTGAAGCTTTCTTT. Translated, it gives CASSSHPRGRDTEAFF. The chain employs TRBV28 and TRBJ1-1, with TRBD1 matching 7 junction bases. CDR1 is given as MDHEN and CDR2 as SYDVKM, both from the germline V gene. The CDR3, from cysteine to phenylalanine, totals 16 residues. The read is trimmed to its CDR3 DNA, 48 bases read in frame from base 1. V ends up 4 bases short and J 3 bases short, with an unmatched junction base count of 11.